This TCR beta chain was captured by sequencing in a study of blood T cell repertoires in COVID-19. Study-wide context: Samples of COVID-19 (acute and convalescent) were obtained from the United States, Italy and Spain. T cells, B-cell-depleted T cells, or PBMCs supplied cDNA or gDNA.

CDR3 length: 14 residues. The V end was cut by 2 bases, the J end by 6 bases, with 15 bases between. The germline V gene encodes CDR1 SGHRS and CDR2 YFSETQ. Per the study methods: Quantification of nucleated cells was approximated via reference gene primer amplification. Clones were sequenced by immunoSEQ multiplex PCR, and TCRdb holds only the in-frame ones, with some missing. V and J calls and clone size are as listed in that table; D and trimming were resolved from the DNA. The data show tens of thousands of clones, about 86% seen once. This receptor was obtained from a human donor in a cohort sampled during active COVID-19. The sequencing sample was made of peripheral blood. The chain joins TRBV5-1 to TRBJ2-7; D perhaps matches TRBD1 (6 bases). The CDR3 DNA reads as TGCGCCAGCAGCTTTCAGGGGAGTTCGGGCGAGCAGTACTTC. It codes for CASSFQGSSGEQYF.